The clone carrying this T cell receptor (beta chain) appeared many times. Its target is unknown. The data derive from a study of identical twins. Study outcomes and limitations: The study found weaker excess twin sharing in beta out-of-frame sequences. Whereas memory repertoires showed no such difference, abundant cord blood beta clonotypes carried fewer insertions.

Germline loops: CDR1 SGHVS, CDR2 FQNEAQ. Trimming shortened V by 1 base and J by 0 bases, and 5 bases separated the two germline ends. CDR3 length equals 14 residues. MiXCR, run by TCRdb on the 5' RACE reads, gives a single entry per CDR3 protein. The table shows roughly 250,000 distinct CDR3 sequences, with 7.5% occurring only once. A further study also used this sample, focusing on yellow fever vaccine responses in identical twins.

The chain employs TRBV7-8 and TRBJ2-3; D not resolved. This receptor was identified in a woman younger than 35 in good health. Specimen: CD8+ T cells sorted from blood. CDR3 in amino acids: CASSLVRSTDTQYF. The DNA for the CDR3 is TGTGCCAGCAGCTTAGTTAGAAGCACAGATACGCAGTATTTT.